This T cell receptor (beta chain) emerged from a study of cytomegalovirus exposure and HLA in healthy donors (dated by TCRdb to about 2017). Broadly, across the study: In an earlier analysis of 587 of the donors, 276 Gb of sequence data and some 100 million unique TCR beta sequences from roughly 190 million T cells were reported. Approximately 310 gigabases of sequencing data and approximately 84 million unique TCR sequences were included in an early release covering 550 to 650 HLA-typed donors. The genetic ancestry cluster associated with self-reported Caucasian donors included 65% to 90% of the 300 to 400 genotyped donors. The aim of the study was to test whether cataloging public T cell receptors could identify signatures of past pathogen exposure. The study used immunosequencing to profile the T cell repertoires of under 700 subjects and linked those repertoires to cytomegalovirus serostatus. A separate validation cohort of approximately 120 different subjects was used in addition to the approximately 610-subject first cohort. To predict cytomegalovirus infection status, the study brought together high-throughput TCR immunosequencing, statistical association of individual TCRs with disease status, and machine learning. A later analysis re-examined previously published TCR beta repertoires from roughly 720 donors and added high-resolution HLA genotyping to investigate patterns of TCR occurrence. Rather than drawing on any new phenotypic data, the later analysis identified candidate immune exposures from TCR beta sequences and the way those sequences occurred across donors. To decide whether each TCR beta V gene segment behaved as functional or pseudogenic, an earlier analysis of some 570 of the donors relied on high-throughput TCR beta sequencing. Donor age, sex, ethnicity and CMV serostatus were collected together with the repertoire data. Genome-wide SNP genotypes for about three fifths of the roughly 700 donors were used in a later genetic analysis, which treated that subset as a discovery cohort. Every discovery cohort repertoire had been produced on one sequencing platform. HLA typing included class I and class II loci at four-digit resolution. The number of typed donors differed by locus: 629-630 for A, B, C, DRB1 and DQB1; some 500 for DQA1; 606 for DPA1; and about 470 for DPB1. Roughly 5 DR-DQ haplotypes were treated as single units for association and clustering because of strong linkage in the cohort. Among a few hundred genotyped donors of the cohort, an average of about 240,000 unique TCR beta nucleotide sequences were sequenced per donor, around 18% of them non-productive. What the research found in general, with its limitations: When HLA alleles, especially DR and DQ, strongly co-occurred, attributing TCR associations to individual alleles was difficult. Because some donors lacked HLA typing at each locus, the association tests relied only on the typed subset. A later analysis found that most CMV-associated TCR beta chains appeared HLA-restricted, with HLA associations seemingly driven largely by CMV exposure. It was suggested by the authors that the approach could potentially be generalized to other disease states and immunological phenotypes. In an earlier analysis of approximately 600 of the donors, most TCR beta V segments were observed in productive rearrangements about 87% or about 30% of the time, broadly matching IMGT annotations. Compared with the roughly 700-donor mean, donors in an Asian-associated ancestry cluster had fewer N-insertions in productive TCRs, according to a later genetic analysis. Sequencing depth was assumed to be roughly uniform across donors in the presence/absence analyses, though that assumption may not hold. Because counts were too low, approximately 15 rarely observed V segments, including chromosome 9 orphons, were excluded from the earlier analysis of 587 of the donors. The only immune exposure information available for the cohort was CMV serostatus. A group of highly shared sequence variants was considered likely to be a technical artifact of the sequencing pipeline. In a later analysis, several top co-occurrence clusters were reported to appear linked to parvovirus B19, influenza, CMV and Epstein-Barr virus. A few of the identified cytomegalovirus-associated TCR beta chains were confirmed in vitro to be specific for cytomegalovirus antigens. Some IMGT-functional V segments, including TRBV6-2 and TRBV6-3, could not be told apart with the 87-base-pair reads, so those segments were excluded. Most TCR sequences were seen in very few donors, while some public TCRs were found in many individuals. Only TCR beta chains were sequenced in this cohort, and the absence of alpha or paired-chain data limited detectable features. The study gave a list of around 170 TCR beta chains associated with cytomegalovirus. An association between a missense DCLRE1C variant and V-gene and J-gene trimming of TCR beta chains was found in a later genetic analysis and replicated in an independent cohort. Correlated functional status among segregating V segments might be attributable to linkage disequilibrium, but an unknown experimental factor could not be ruled out. A later analysis associated 15,000 to 20,000 TCR beta sequences with specific HLA alleles at a false discovery rate of 0.05. A further reported finding was that TCR beta sequences accurately predicted the HLA-A and HLA-B alleles for most subjects in the first cohort. In a later analysis, HLA-associated TCR beta chains were found to be more clonally expanded and to have lower generation probabilities than equally common non-associated chains. A later analysis found that TCR association rates varied across HLA loci, with DRB1 alleles showing the most associated TCRs and HLA-C alleles the fewest. In both the original and validation cohorts, the classifier was reported to diagnose cytomegalovirus status with high specificity and sensitivity.

As encoded in the germline V gene (reference sequence), CDR1 is SEHNR while CDR2 is FQNEAQ. From its cysteine to its phenylalanine, the CDR3 spans 14 amino acids. The DNA shown is the 42-base CDR3, in frame from base 1. The method was the immunoSEQ multiplex PCR assay. A mixture of 60 forward primers for TCR Vbeta segments and 13 reverse primers for TCR Jbeta segments was used in the multiplex PCR. The CDR3 region of rearranged TCR beta genes was amplified from genomic DNA by a multiplex PCR assay. The amplified TCR beta libraries were sequenced on the Illumina HiSeq System as 87-base-pair reads. From the authors' description of their analysis: A later analysis counted about 80 million unique TCR beta chains across the 600 to 850 repertoires, and around 9.9 million of these chains were shared by at least two donors. Raw reads were error-corrected and collapsed into unique sequences with a nearest-neighbor algorithm that merged closely related sequences to remove PCR and sequencing errors. CDR3 sequences were aligned to IMGT reference sequences to assign V, D and J gene segments. For a sequence to be retained, at least a six-nucleotide match to both a V gene segment and a J gene segment was required. A rearrangement was called productive if the CDR3 had no stop codons and remained in frame with V and J, and every other rearrangement was called non-productive. Following IMGT convention, CDR3 was defined as the stretch from the second conserved V-encoded cysteine to the conserved J-encoded phenylalanine. The earlier analysis of 587 of the donors excluded sequences that lacked an unambiguous match to a single V gene segment. In an earlier analysis of 450 to 700 of the donors, V segments were called functional above 56.7% productive rearrangements and were called segregating when the between-donor standard deviation exceeded 5%. A statistical classification framework was built for diagnosing cytomegalovirus status from the catalog of TCR beta chain sequences. A later analysis assigned V and J genes by comparing TCR nucleotide sequences with IMGT/GENE-DB human TR gene sequences. Using the TCRdist pipeline, a later analysis assigned CDR3 sequences along with most-parsimonious VDJ recombination scenarios. In a later analysis, every TCR beta chain was defined by the combination of its CDR3 amino acid sequence and its V-gene family, and reads without a unique V-gene family were dropped. In a later analysis, 500 to 650 highly shared, low-generation-probability nucleotide sequences were removed to address suspected cross-contamination and a sequencing artifact. A later analysis calculated a clonal expansion index for each public chain from normalized within-repertoire ranks of inferred template counts. A later analysis computed generation probabilities with a VDJ recombination model fitted to out-of-frame rearrangements, and checked the results against IGoR. Hypergeometric tests were used in a later analysis to score TCR-TCR, TCR-HLA and TCR-CMV co-occurrence, with a repertoire-size bias correction applied to the TCR pairs. In a later analysis, false discovery rates were estimated by permuting HLA or CMV assignments 20 times. In a later analysis, co-occurring TCRs were grouped using DBSCAN, and TCRdist sequence similarity was added for clustering within HLA-allele-positive subsets. Co-occurrence clustering excluded repertoires with fewer than 30,000 or more than 120,000 public chains, plus five with anomalous nucleotide sharing. TCRdb mirrors the immuneACCESS table, restricted to in-frame sequences. Some clones are absent from its copies; in checked studies, under half trace to an unresolved V gene, and the reason for the others is unknown. V, J and clone size are those of that table, while D and trimming were read from the DNA. The sample table lists approximately 110,000 clones, around 67% of them with a count of one. The ten largest clones take up 4.1% of the sample.

The cohort was made up of approximately 670 healthy bone marrow donors. At the time of sampling, all cohort members were nominally healthy, though unrecorded immune exposures were likely present. The donor was CMV seronegative and belonged to the group of roughly 330 seronegative cohort members. Every donor gave a peripheral blood sample, and the peripheral blood mononuclear cells from that sample were used for TCR beta sequencing. Genomic DNA extraction from the blood cell samples was performed with the Qiagen DNeasy Blood Extraction Kit. This clone was detected only once. The target of this receptor is not known. One end of the junction does not line up with germline, which may come from a read error.

The sequenced sample was PBMCs. The TCR originated in a woman between 40 and 55 years old in good health and CMV-seronegative. The receptor chain draws on TRBV7-9 and TRBJ1-1, with no reliable assignment of the D segment. CDR3 protein: CASSLVTANTEVFF. The DNA sequence reads TGTGCCAGCAGCTTAGTTACAGCTAACACTGAAGTTTTCTTT. Joined to the reference TRBV7-9 and TRBJ1-1 proteins, this CDR3 gives the full variable domain: DTGVSQNPRHKITKRGQNVTFRCDPISEHNRLYWYRQTLGQGPEFLTYFQNEAQLEKSRLLSDRFSAERPKGSFSTLEIQRTEQGDSAMYLCASSLVTANTEVFFGQGTRLTVV.